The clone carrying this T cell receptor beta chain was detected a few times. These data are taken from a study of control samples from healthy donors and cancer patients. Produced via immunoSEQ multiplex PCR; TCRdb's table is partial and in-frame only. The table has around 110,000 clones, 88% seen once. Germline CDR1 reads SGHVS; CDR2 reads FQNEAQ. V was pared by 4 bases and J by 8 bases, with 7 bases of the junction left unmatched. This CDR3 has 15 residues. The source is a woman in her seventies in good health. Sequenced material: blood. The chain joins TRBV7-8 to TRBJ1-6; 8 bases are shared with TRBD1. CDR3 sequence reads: CASSSPRGRDSPLHF. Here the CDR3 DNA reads TGTGCCAGCAGCTCCCCCAGGGGGCGGGATTCACCCCTCCACTTT.